Listed here are 28 T cell receptor beta chains from one sample, sequenced in a study of T cell changes during pregnancy in multiple sclerosis. The repertoire was sequenced with immunoSEQ multiplex PCR; TCRdb's copy has only in-frame clones and lacks some. The repertoire holds about 56,000 clones, with 90% as singletons. This material consisted of peripheral blood, taken in the first trimester of pregnancy. Every receptor here comes from a female donor in good health, enrolled as a control in a pregnancy study.

V usage is TRBV7-8 and J usage is TRBJ2-7; D gene uncertain. CDR1 and CDR2 from the germline V gene are SGHVS and FQNEAQ. The CDR3 runs to 12 residues. V lost 6 bases to trimming and J lost 0 bases, with 6 bases between them. DNA for the CDR3: TGTGCCAGCAGTCGGAGCTCCTACGAGCAGTACTTC. As protein: CASSRSSYEQYF. The variable domain in full, with the rest retrieved from reference TRBV7-8 and TRBJ2-7, is GAGVSQSPRYKVAKRGQDVALRCDPISGHVSLFWYQQALGQGPEFLTYFQNEAQLDKSGLPSDRFFAERPEGSVSTLKIQRTQQEDSAVYLCASSRSSYEQYFGPGTRLTVT.

In this sample, this clone turned up once. This chain joins TRBV5-6 and TRBJ2-5, with a tentative D call TRBD2 (5 bases). The CDR3 has 14 amino acids. The V and J ends lost 0 bases and 2 bases respectively, with 8 bases between them. Per the germline V gene, CDR1 is SGHDT and CDR2 is YYEEEE. CDR3 region: CASSLGGHQETQYF. DNA of the CDR3: TGTGCCAGCAGCTTGGGCGGGCATCAAGAGACCCAGTACTTC. Based on the CDR3 plus reference TRBV5-6 and TRBJ2-5, the full variable domain is DAGVTQSPTHLIKTRGQQVTLRCSPKSGHDTVSWYQQALGQGPQFIFQYYEEEERQRGNFPDRFSGHQFPNYSSELNVNALLLGDSALYLCASSLGGHQETQYFGPGTRLLVL.

This chain uses TRBV6-1 with TRBJ2-7; 7 bases map to TRBD2. This CDR3 has 12 residues. CDR1 and CDR2 (germline): MNHNS, SASEGT. V trimming: 4 bases; J trimming: 7 bases; junction bases outside the gene matches: 4. DNA of the CDR3: TGTGCCAGCAGTGGGGGAGGGAGGGAGCAGTACTTC. Amino acid sequence: CASSGGGREQYF.

The rearrangement uses TRBV6-6 and TRBJ2-2, with 9 nucleotides matching TRBD1. The CDR3 extends over 16 amino acids. Germline V gene data show CDR1 as MNHNY and CDR2 as SVGAGI (reference sequence). J was trimmed by 4 bases and V by 8 bases; bases with no gene match: 11. CDR3 in amino acids: CASARTGALGTGELFF. The CDR3 nucleotides are TGTGCCAGCGCGCGGACAGGGGCTTTGGGCACCGGGGAGCTGTTTTTT.

The chain links TRBV5-4 to TRBJ2-1, with 14 bases fitting TRBD2. Germline loops: CDR1 SGHNT, CDR2 YYREEE (reference sequence). This CDR3 contains 16 residues. V shed 4 bases and J 8 bases; nucleotides not matched to a gene: 8. CDR3 loop: CASSQGLAGVVYEQFF. In nucleotides, the CDR3 is TGTGCCAGCAGCCAGGGACTAGCGGGAGTAGTATATGAGCAGTTCTTC.

The chain recombines TRBV7-2 with TRBJ2-7, with 7 positions matching TRBD1. Germline CDR1 SGHTA, CDR2 FQGNSA. Trimming at V came to 5 bases and at J to 9 bases, leaving 10 bases not matched to a gene. CDR3 length equals 13 residues. CDR3 sequence: CASSTQQGVRQYF. The CDR3 DNA reads as TGTGCCAGCAGCACCCAGCAGGGGGTTAGGCAGTACTTC.

J is TRBJ2-3 and V is TRBV6-5; 7 bases fit TRBD2. From germline, CDR1 is MNHEY and CDR2 SVGAGI. With V trimmed by 0 bases and J by 5 bases, 8 bases remained unmatched. The CDR3 is 16 amino acids. CDR3 amino acids: CASSYSASGAGDTQYF. The CDR3 DNA reads as TGTGCCAGCAGTTACTCGGCAAGCGGGGCGGGAGATACGCAGTATTTT.

On this clone: The junction does not match germline at one end; this may be a read error. The chain combines TRBV7-7 with TRBJ1-6; 9 bases fit TRBD1. The CDR3 covers 16 residues. The germline gives CDR1 SSHAT, CDR2 FNYEAQ (reference sequence). In DNA, the CDR3 is TGTGCTAGCAGCTGGCGGGACAGGGAATCGAATTCACCCCTCCACTTT. Protein product: CASSWRDRESNSPLHF. Full variable domain (rest looked up from reference TRBV7-7 and TRBJ1-6): GAGVSQSPRYKVTKRGQDVTLRCDPISSHATLYWYQQALGQGPEFLTYFNYEAQPDKSGLPSDRFSAERPEGSISTLTIQRTEQRDSAMYRCASSWRDRESNSPLHFGNGTRLTVT.

The chain joins TRBV30 to TRBJ2-4; TRBD1 agrees at 7 bases. The germline V gene encodes CDR1 GTSNPN and CDR2 SVGIG (reference sequence). The CDR3 has 14 residues. Losses at the gene ends were 5 bases for V and 1 base for J; bases not matched to a gene: 5. The CDR3 DNA sequence: TGTGCCTGGGACACAGGGGAGGCCAAAAACATTCAGTACTTC. Its translation is CAWDTGEAKNIQYF.

The genes are TRBV2 and TRBJ2-1, with TRBD2 as a possible D gene (6 bases). Germline V gene data show CDR1 as SNHLY and CDR2 as FYNNEI. The CDR3 is 12 amino acids. Trimming shortened V by 7 bases and J by 5 bases, and 9 bases separated the two germline ends. The CDR3 DNA is TGTGCCAGCATAGGAGGGAACAATGAGCAGTTCTTC. It encodes CASIGGNNEQFF.

This rearrangement joins TRBV5-4 to TRBJ2-3; 15 bases align to TRBD2. Germline V gene lookup returns CDR1 SGHNT and CDR2 YYREEE (reference sequence). The V gene end was trimmed by 4 bases and the J gene end by 6 bases; junction bases not matched to a gene: 9. The CDR3 runs 17 residues. CDR3 sequence (DNA): TGTGCCAGCAGCGTGGACGGGACTAGCGGGAGGACCGATACGCAGTATTTT. Amino acids: CASSVDGTSGRTDTQYF.

The chain carries TRBV11-2 and TRBJ1-4, with a possible D match to TRBD1 (6 bases). CDR3 length: 13 amino acids. Trimming took 1 base from V and 9 from J, leaving 9 bases between them. Germline CDR1 SGHAT, CDR2 FQNNGV. This CDR3 is CASSLVGQQKLFF. In DNA, the CDR3 is TGTGCCAGCAGCTTAGTAGGACAGCAAAAACTGTTTTTT.

The chain links TRBV5-1 to TRBJ1-2; TRBD1 agrees at 8 bases. CDR1 and CDR2 from the germline V gene are SGHRS and YFSETQ. This CDR3 contains 13 residues. J lost 6 bases, V lost 4 bases, and 5 bases had no gene match. Here the CDR3 reads CASSTGTGNGYTF. In DNA, the CDR3 is TGCGCCAGCAGCACCGGGACAGGTAATGGCTACACCTTC.

V gene TRBV7-8 combines with J gene TRBJ2-7; no clear D. Germline V CDR1 and CDR2: SGHVS, FQNEAQ. The V end was cut by 1 base, the J end by 3 bases, with 13 bases between. The CDR3 runs 15 residues. Here the CDR3 DNA reads TGTGCCAGCAGCTTAGAAGTGCCACGGTACTACGAGCAGTACTTC. Protein sequence: CASSLEVPRYYEQYF.

The rearrangement joins TRBV28 to TRBJ2-5; 7 bases match TRBD1. V lost 5 bases, J lost 0 bases, and 12 bases stayed unmatched. CDR3 length: 17 amino acids. Germline V gene data show CDR1 as MDHEN and CDR2 as SYDVKM. This CDR3 reads CASSPGTESTYQETQYF. CDR3 bases: TGTGCCAGCAGTCCAGGGACAGAGTCGACCTACCAAGAGACCCAGTACTTC.

The gene calls are TRBV27 and TRBJ2-1, with D unresolved. V was pared by 1 base and J by 10 bases, with 8 bases between. CDR3 length equals 12 residues. Germline CDR1 and CDR2: MNHEY and SMNVEV (reference sequence). This CDR3 is CASSLLGVEQFF. For the CDR3, the DNA is TGTGCCAGCAGTTTATTGGGCGTAGAGCAGTTCTTC.

This sequence joins TRBV5-1 and TRBJ2-1; D gene unclear. Germline V CDR1 and CDR2: SGHRS, YFSETQ. The CDR3 length is 15 residues. V dropped 0 bases and J dropped 4 bases, with 11 bases sitting between them. The CDR3 coding sequence is TGCGCCAGCAGCTTGGCTGCCACGAGGTACAATGAGCAGTTCTTC. Translation: CASSLAATRYNEQFF.

This chain joins TRBV7-2 and TRBJ2-7; unclear D gene. Trimming shortened V by 3 bases and J by 4 bases, and 7 bases separated the two germline ends. The CDR3 runs to 12 residues. In germline, CDR1 is SGHTA, CDR2 FQGNSA. Here the CDR3 DNA reads TGTGCCAGCAGCTTTAATCTTTACGAGCAGTACTTC. Translated, it gives CASSFNLYEQYF.

In its sample, this clone was seen once. The rearrangement links TRBV6-1 to TRBJ2-7; D is uncertain. Germline lookup yields CDR1 MNHNS and CDR2 SASEGT. V shed 1 base and J shed 9 bases, with 13 bases lying between them. This CDR3 contains 13 residues. The CDR3 reads CASSEVSGLGQYF. The CDR3 nucleotides are TGTGCCAGCAGTGAAGTGTCCGGTCTCGGGCAGTACTTC.

This sequence joins TRBV6-5 and TRBJ2-7, with 9 bases that match TRBD1. The J segment lost 1 base and the V segment lost 8 bases, leaving 3 bases of the junction unmatched. Per germline, CDR1 MNHEY and CDR2 SVGAGI. The CDR3 covers 13 residues. CDR3 region: CASFGQGSYEQYF. The CDR3 bases are TGTGCCAGCTTTGGACAGGGGTCCTACGAGCAGTACTTC.

This sequence joins TRBV6-5 and TRBJ1-2, with unresolved D. The CDR3 has 12 residues. The V gene lost 5 bases and the J gene lost 8 bases, with 12 bases spanning the gap. Germline-derived CDR1 and CDR2 are MNHEY and SVGAGI. The CDR3 nucleotides read TGTGCCAGCAGTCCCAACCGGTTCGGCTACACCTTC. Its translation: CASSPNRFGYTF.

The CDR3 protein is CASSFLGTDTQYF. The CDR3 coding sequence is TGTGCCAGCAGTTTCCTAGGCACAGATACGCAGTATTTT. V is TRBV27 and J is TRBJ2-3; the D is unclear. Trimming stripped 3 bases from V and 1 base from J, with 5 bases between. The CDR3 spans 13 residues. Germline assignment: CDR1 MNHEY and CDR2 SMNVEV (reference sequence).

This clone was seen a single time. CDR3 protein: CASSFQGMRTGGKGKQFF. In DNA, the CDR3 is TGTGCCAGCAGTTTTCAGGGCATGAGGACAGGGGGCAAAGGGAAGCAGTTCTTC. V is TRBV27 and J is TRBJ2-1; 11 bases match TRBD1. CDR3 length: 18 amino acids. V lost 3 bases and J lost 11; bases outside the gene matches: 18. Germline lookup yields CDR1 MNHEY and CDR2 SMNVEV (reference sequence).

V usage is TRBV12-5 and J usage is TRBJ2-1; D possibly corresponds to TRBD1 (7 bases). Germline V gene data show CDR1 as LGHNT and CDR2 as FRNRAP. The ends were cut back, 0 bases at V and 10 bases at J, with 19 bases in the middle. The CDR3 consists of 16 residues. The CDR3 sequence: CASGLVPRQGGAEQFF. CDR3 DNA sequence: TGTGCTAGTGGTTTGGTACCCCGACAGGGAGGAGCAGAGCAGTTCTTC.

This chain links TRBV6-5 with TRBJ2-1, with 9 bases identical to TRBD2. J lost 12 bases, V lost 0 bases, and 9 bases had no gene match. Germline V gives CDR1 MNHEY, CDR2 SVGAGI. CDR3 length: 15 amino acids. The CDR3 loop reads CASSYSGTSWLGQFF. The CDR3 coding sequence is TGTGCCAGCAGTTACTCAGGGACTAGCTGGTTAGGGCAGTTCTTC.

This chain joins TRBV15 and TRBJ2-1; 11 nucleotides agree with TRBD1. This CDR3 has 15 residues. Trimming removed 3 bases from V and 6 bases from J; junction bases left unmatched: 4. Germline V gene lookup returns CDR1 LNHNV and CDR2 YYDKDF (reference sequence). The CDR3 DNA reads TGTGCCACCAGCAGTGCCGGGACAGGGGGCAATGAGCAGTTCTTC. Translated: CATSSAGTGGNEQFF. Complete variable domain (other parts from reference TRBV15 and TRBJ2-1): DAMVIQNPRYQVTQFGKPVTLSCSQTLNHNVMYWYQQKSSQAPKLLFHYYDKDFNNEADTPDNFQSRRPNTSFCFLDIRSPGLGDTAMYLCATSSAGTGGNEQFFGPGTRLTVL.

The rearrangement joins TRBV5-5 to TRBJ1-1, with D perhaps matching TRBD1 (5 bases). V was clipped by 1 base and J by 5 bases, with 12 bases between them. Germline CDR1 SGHKS, CDR2 YYEKEE (reference sequence). There are 14 residues in the CDR3. The CDR3 DNA follows: TGTGCCAGCAGCTTGTTCCGGGGGAAGACTGAAGCTTTCTTT. It specifies CASSLFRGKTEAFF. The whole variable domain, filled in from reference TRBV5-5 and TRBJ1-1, reads DAGVTQSPTHLIKTRGQQVTLRCSPISGHKSVSWYQQVLGQGPQFIFQYYEKEERGRGNFPDRFSARQFPNYSSELNVNALLLGDSALYLCASSLFRGKTEAFFGQGTRLTVV.

The J gene is TRBJ2-1, the V gene TRBV6-1, with 10 positions matching TRBD2. Trimming took 10 bases from V and 7 from J; bases not matched to a gene: 10. The germline V gene has CDR1 MNHNS and CDR2 SASEGT. CDR3 length equals 14 residues. CDR3 residues: CANSVAGGMNEQFF. The DNA for the CDR3 is TGTGCCAACTCAGTAGCGGGAGGTATGAATGAGCAGTTCTTC.